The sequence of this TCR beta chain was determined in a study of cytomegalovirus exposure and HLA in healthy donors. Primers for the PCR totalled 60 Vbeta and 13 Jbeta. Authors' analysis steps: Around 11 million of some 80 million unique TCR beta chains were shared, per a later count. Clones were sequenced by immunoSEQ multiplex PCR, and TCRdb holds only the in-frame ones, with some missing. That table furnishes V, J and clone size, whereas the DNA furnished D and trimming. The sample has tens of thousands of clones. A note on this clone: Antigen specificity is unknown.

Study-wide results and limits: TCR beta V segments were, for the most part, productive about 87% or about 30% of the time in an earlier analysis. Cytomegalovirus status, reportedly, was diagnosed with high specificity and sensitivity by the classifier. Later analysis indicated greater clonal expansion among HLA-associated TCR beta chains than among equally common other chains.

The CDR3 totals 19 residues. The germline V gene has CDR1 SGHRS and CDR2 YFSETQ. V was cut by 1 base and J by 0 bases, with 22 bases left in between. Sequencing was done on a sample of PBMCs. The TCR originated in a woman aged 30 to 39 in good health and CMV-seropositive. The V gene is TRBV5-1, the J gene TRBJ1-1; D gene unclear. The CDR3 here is CASSLRSAASPLMNTEAFF. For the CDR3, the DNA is TGCGCCAGCAGCTTGAGGTCCGCCGCAAGTCCACTAATGAACACTGAAGCTTTCTTT.